The rows below give T cell receptor beta chains drawn from one sample of a study of blood T cell repertoires in COVID-19. Measured with immunoSEQ multiplex PCR; TCRdb has only the in-frame clones, and not every one. The sample shows 400,000 to 550,000 clones, roughly 89% of them seen only once. The sample was peripheral blood. The receptors come from a woman aged 25 to 39 with acute or convalescent COVID-19. Both conserved end residues are part of each CDR3. A D gene is named only where the DNA matches it firmly. A row's size may be missing; if present it is once, few, many or a size class.

>TRBJ2-1|.|.|TRBV28
CASSSSVMSSYNEQFF
TGTGCCAGCAGTTCATCCGTGATGAGCTCCTACAATGAGCAGTTCTTC
>TRBJ2-3|.|.|TRBV7-3
CASSPTGTDTQYF
TGTGCCAGCAGCCCAACGGGGACAGATACGCAGTATTTT
>TRBJ2-1|.|.|TRBV20-1
CSASLIENPYNEQFF
TGCAGTGCTAGTTTGATCGAGAACCCCTACAATGAGCAGTTCTTC
>TRBJ2-3|.|.|TRBV5-1
CASSLASSTDTQYF
TGCGCCAGCAGCTTGGCGTCCAGCACAGATACGCAGTATTTT
>TRBJ2-3|.|.|TRBV5-4
CASSELTSRGNADTQYF
TGTGCCAGCAGCGAACTGACTAGCAGGGGTAACGCAGATACGCAGTATTTT
>TRBJ2-3|.|TRBD2|TRBV6-2/TRBV6-3
CASSYSPSGGGDTQYF
TGTGCCAGCAGTTACTCGCCTAGCGGGGGCGGGGATACGCAGTATTTT
>TRBJ2-5|.|.|TRBV5-6
CASSLVPGSQETQYF
TGTGCCAGCAGCTTGGTCCCTGGCAGCCAAGAGACCCAGTACTTC
>TRBJ1-1|.|.|TRBV19
CASSPHRDMNTEAFF
TGTGCCAGTAGTCCTCACAGGGATATGAACACTGAAGCTTTCTTT
>TRBJ2-7|once|TRBD2|TRBV2
CASSETSGSSYEQYF
TGTGCCAGCAGTGAGACTAGCGGGAGCTCCTACGAGCAGTACTTC
>TRBJ1-2|few|.|TRBV30
CAWSASGSSYGYTF
TGTGCCTGGAGTGCGTCAGGTAGTTCTTATGGCTACACCTTC
>TRBJ1-4|.|.|TRBV12-3/TRBV12-4
CASSYRGGEKLFF
TGTGCCAGCAGTTACCGGGGGGGTGAAAAACTGTTTTTT
>TRBJ2-1|.|.|TRBV28
CASSFRQYNEQFF
TGTGCCAGCAGTTTTCGACAGTACAATGAGCAGTTCTTC
>TRBJ2-7|.|TRBD1|TRBV3-1/TRBV3-2
CASSPSGTGQGTEQYF
TGTGCCAGCAGCCCCTCCGGAACGGGACAGGGTACCGAGCAGTACTTC
>TRBJ1-4|.|.|TRBV6-5
CASSSNEKLFF
TGTGCCAGCAGTTCGAATGAAAAACTGTTTTTT
>TRBJ2-5|once|.|TRBV5-5
CASSLSLRLQETQYF
TGTGCCAGCAGCTTGTCCCTCAGACTACAAGAGACCCAGTACTTC
>TRBJ2-1|.|.|TRBV18
CASSPLNRDNRMFF
TGTGCCAGCTCCCCTTTAAATCGGGACAATCGTATGTTCTTC
>TRBJ2-3|.|.|TRBV7-9
CASSSPDSDTQYF
TGTGCCAGCAGCTCCCCGGACTCAGATACGCAGTATTTT
>TRBJ2-5|.|.|TRBV24-1
CATSAEGRGQETQYF
TGTGCCACCAGTGCCGAAGGACGGGGACAAGAGACCCAGTACTTC
>TRBJ1-3|.|.|TRBV4-1
CASSQATGNTIYF
TGCGCCAGCAGCCAAGCTACTGGAAACACCATATATTTT
>TRBJ2-2|.|TRBD2|TRBV28
CASTQIGGAGELFF
TGTGCCAGCACTCAAATCGGGGGGGCCGGGGAGCTGTTTTTT
>TRBJ2-3|.|TRBD2|TRBV24-1
CATSDSSGGYTDTQYF
TGTGCCACCAGTGACTCAAGCGGGGGGTACACAGATACGCAGTATTTT
>TRBJ1-1|.|TRBD1|TRBV18
CASSLRGQGATEAFF
TGTGCCAGCTCACTAAGGGGACAGGGGGCGACTGAAGCTTTCTTT
>TRBJ2-5|.|TRBD2|TRBV10-1
CASREGLAGRLETQYF
TGCGCCAGCAGGGAGGGACTAGCGGGAAGGCTGGAGACCCAGTACTTC
>TRBJ1-1|.|.|TRBV27
CASSLSIRGNTEAFF
TGTGCCAGCAGTTTAAGTATTAGGGGGAACACTGAAGCTTTCTTT
>TRBJ1-1|few|.|TRBV11-2
CASRIPLGWRAFF
TGTGCCAGCAGGATACCCCTGGGTTGGAGAGCTTTCTTT
>TRBJ2-2|.|.|TRBV28
CASSLGDYNSGELFF
TGTGCCAGCAGTTTGGGCGACTACAACAGCGGGGAGCTGTTTTTT
>TRBJ2-7|.|.|TRBV20-1
CSASPRGGAYEQYF
TGCAGTGCTAGTCCGAGGGGGGGGGCTTACGAGCAGTACTTC
>TRBJ2-7|.|.|TRBV19
CASRPDTSYEQYF
TGTGCCAGTAGACCCGACACCTCCTACGAGCAGTACTTC
>TRBJ1-5|.|.|TRBV30
CAWSRGQSFFQPQHF
TGTGCCTGGTCCCGAGGACAGTCTTTCTTTCAGCCCCAGCATTTT
>TRBJ1-6|.|.|TRBV11-2
CASSLANRLNSPLHF
TGTGCCAGCAGCTTAGCTAACAGGCTCAATTCACCCCTCCACTTT
>TRBJ1-1|once|.|TRBV4-1
CASSQAYTMNTEAFF
TGCGCCAGCAGCCAAGCTTACACCATGAACACTGAAGCTTTCTTT
>TRBJ1-2|.|.|TRBV6-5
CASSYGGRGGYTF
TGTGCCAGCAGTTACGGTGGGCGTGGTGGCTACACCTTC
>TRBJ1-1|.|.|TRBV5-1
CASSLATRGNTEAFF
TGCGCCAGCAGCTTGGCGACCAGGGGGAACACTGAAGCTTTCTTT
>TRBJ1-1|once|.|TRBV5-1
CASNARPNTEAFF
TGCGCCAGCAATGCGAGGCCGAACACTGAAGCTTTCTTT
>TRBJ2-2|.|.|TRBV4-1
CASSQFLRTENTGELFF
TGCGCCAGCAGCCAATTTTTGAGGACAGAGAACACCGGGGAGCTGTTTTTT
>TRBJ2-4|.|TRBD2|TRBV5-4
CASSLSGGGRVHF
TGTGCCAGCAGCTTGAGTGGGGGGGGACGCGTCCACTTC
>TRBJ1-1|many|TRBD1|TRBV3-1/TRBV3-2
CASSQGTGLSTEAFF
TGTGCCAGCAGCCAAGGGACAGGGTTGAGCACTGAAGCTTTCTTT
>TRBJ2-3|.|.|TRBV11-2
CASRSIADTQYF
TGTGCCAGCCGATCAATCGCGGATACGCAGTATTTT